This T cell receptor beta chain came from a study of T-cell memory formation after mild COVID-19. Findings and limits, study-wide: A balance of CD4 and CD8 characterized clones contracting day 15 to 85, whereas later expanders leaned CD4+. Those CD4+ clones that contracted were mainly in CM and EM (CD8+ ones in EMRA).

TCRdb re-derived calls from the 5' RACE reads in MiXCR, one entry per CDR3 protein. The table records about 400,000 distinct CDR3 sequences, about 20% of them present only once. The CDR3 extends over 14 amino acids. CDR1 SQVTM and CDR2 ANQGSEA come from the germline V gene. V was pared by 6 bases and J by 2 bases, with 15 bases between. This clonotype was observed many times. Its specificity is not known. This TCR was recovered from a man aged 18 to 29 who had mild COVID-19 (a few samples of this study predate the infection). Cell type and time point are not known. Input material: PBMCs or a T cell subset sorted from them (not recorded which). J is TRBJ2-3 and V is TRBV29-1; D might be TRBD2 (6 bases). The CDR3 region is CSVRRGTATDTQYF. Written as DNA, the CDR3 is TGCAGCGTCCGGCGGGGAACCGCCACAGATACGCAGTATTTT.